Presented here are 20 T cell receptor beta chains from one specimen sequenced in a study of neoadjuvant anti-PD-1 for oral cavity cancer. Some clones are missing from TCRdb's copy, which holds only in-frame ones; the method was immunoSEQ multiplex PCR. The data show under 14,000 clones, 52% seen once. Sample: tumor tissue, taken before nivolumab (anti-PD-1) treatment. These TCRs come from a person aged 35 to 85 with oral cavity squamous cell carcinoma.

The J gene is TRBJ2-1, the V gene TRBV5-8, with 7 bases identical to TRBD1. This CDR3 contains 13 residues. Looked up from germline, CDR1 is SGHTS and CDR2 is YDEGEE. V lost 7 bases to trimming and J lost 5 bases; unmatched junction nucleotides: 6. The CDR3 region has the DNA TGTGCCAGCCGGGGCAGGGGGAACAATGAGCAGTTCTTC. Protein: CASRGRGNNEQFF. The complete variable domain, with remaining parts taken from reference TRBV5-8 and TRBJ2-1, reads EAGVTQSPTHLIKTRGQQATLRCSPISGHTSVYWYQQALGLGLQFLLWYDEGEERNRGNFPPRFSGRQFPNYSSELNVNALELEDSALYLCASRGRGNNEQFFGPGTRLTVL.

The chain uses TRBV4-2 and TRBJ1-1; D unresolved. Trimming stripped 0 bases from V and 2 bases from J, with 7 bases between. CDR3 size: 14 residues. Germline CDR1 LGHNA, CDR2 YNFKEQ. CDR3 sequence: CASSQDLDNTEAFF. CDR3 DNA: TGTGCCAGCAGCCAAGATCTCGACAACACTGAAGCTTTCTTT.

In this sample, this clone is medium-sized (0.01 to 0.1%). Sequence at one end of the junction differs from germline and may be a read error. V gene TRBV5-6 combines with J gene TRBJ2-4, with D perhaps TRBD1 (6 bases). The CDR3 covers 13 residues. Germline loops: CDR1 SGHDT, CDR2 YYEEEE. The CDR3 DNA reads TGTGCCAGCAGCTTGGAACCGGGACATAACTTTCGATTC. It yields the protein CASSLEPGHNFRF.

V usage is TRBV19 and J usage is TRBJ1-1; tentative D call: TRBD1 (5 bases). V lost 3 bases and J 6 bases, leaving 14 bases between the germline ends. The germline V gene encodes CDR1 LNHDA and CDR2 SQIVND (reference sequence). The CDR3 is made up of 14 amino acids. The CDR3 sequence: CASSIGREGAEAFF. In DNA, the CDR3 is TGTGCCAGTAGTATTGGGAGGGAAGGGGCTGAAGCTTTCTTT.

This clone appeared a few times. The rearrangement uses TRBV7-9 and TRBJ2-7; D unresolved. Trimming removed 1 base at V and 0 bases at J, with 13 bases between. Germline CDR1 SEHNR, CDR2 FQNEAQ (reference sequence). There are 16 residues in the CDR3. In nucleotides, the CDR3 is TGTGCCAGCAGCTTAGATACTCGACACGTCTCCTACGAGCAGTACTTC. It translates to CASSLDTRHVSYEQYF. Full variable domain (rest looked up from reference TRBV7-9 and TRBJ2-7): DTGVSQNPRHKITKRGQNVTFRCDPISEHNRLYWYRQTLGQGPEFLTYFQNEAQLEKSRLLSDRFSAERPKGSFSTLEIQRTEQGDSAMYLCASSLDTRHVSYEQYFGPGTRLTVT.

The rearrangement links TRBV10-2 to TRBJ2-7; tentative D call: TRBD1 (6 bases). Germline V gene sequence: CDR1 WSHSY, CDR2 SAAADI. This CDR3 contains 11 residues. V was shortened by 8 bases and J by 2 bases, with 7 bases between the two germline ends. The CDR3 reads CASGQTYEQYF. The CDR3, as DNA: TGCGCCAGCGGACAGACCTACGAGCAGTACTTC.

This clone was observed a few times. The genes are TRBV6-6 and TRBJ2-7, with a possible D match to TRBD1 (6 bases). The V end lost 6 bases, the J end lost 3 bases, and 9 bases lay between the germline ends. This CDR3 comprises 12 residues. Per germline, CDR1 MNHNY and CDR2 SVGAGI (reference sequence). The CDR3 DNA follows: TGTGCCAGCAGCTCACAGGGCTACGAGCAGTACTTC. Translation gives CASSSQGYEQYF.

This clone was counted only a few times. V and J are TRBV7-8 and TRBJ1-5; possibly TRBD1 for D (6 bases). Between the trimmed V and J ends, which lost 3 bases and 0 bases, there was a span of 12 bases. Per the germline V gene, CDR1 is SGHVS and CDR2 is FQNEAQ. The CDR3 spans 16 residues. CDR3 sequence reads: CASSFGTIYSNQPQHF. In DNA, the CDR3 is TGTGCCAGCAGCTTCGGGACAATCTATAGCAATCAGCCCCAGCATTTT.

The sample holds a few counts of this clone. The chain has TRBV10-1 and TRBJ1-1, with unresolved D. Germline CDR1 WNHNN, CDR2 SYGVQD (reference sequence). V was clipped by 2 bases and J by 2 bases, with 6 bases between them. This CDR3 contains 13 residues. Written as DNA, the CDR3 is TGCGCCAGCAGTGAGAACCGAAACACTGAAGCTTTCTTT. This translates into CASSENRNTEAFF.

Regarding this clone: The junction departs from germline at one end; a sequencing error may be responsible. V is TRBV5-1 and J is TRBJ2-1; D ambiguous. The CDR3 runs 14 residues. Germline V CDR1 and CDR2: SGHRS, YFSETQ. CDR3 bases: TGCGCAAGCAGCTCCTCCCCGGATTCAGATGAGCAGTTCTTC. It codes for CASSSSPDSDEQFF.

This clone qualifies as medium-sized. The chain has TRBV5-1 and TRBJ2-2; D is undetermined. CDR1 is SGHRS, CDR2 YFSETQ, per germline. The V gene lost 1 base and the J gene lost 5 bases, with 12 bases spanning the gap. The CDR3 spans 15 residues. Here the CDR3 reads CASSLKNYGTGELFF. The CDR3 DNA follows: TGCGCCAGCAGCTTGAAGAACTATGGTACCGGGGAGCTGTTTTTT.

The chain uses TRBV5-6 and TRBJ2-3, with 7 bases aligning to TRBD2. This CDR3 is built from 14 residues. Trimming removed 5 bases from V and 2 bases from J; junction bases left unmatched: 5. Germline lookup yields CDR1 SGHDT and CDR2 YYEEEE. CDR3 region: CASSSGLDTDTQYF. CDR3 bases: TGTGCCAGCAGTTCCGGACTAGACACAGATACGCAGTATTTT.

This chain connects TRBV28 to TRBJ1-4; D unresolved. Germline V lookup: CDR1 MDHEN, CDR2 SYDVKM. V gave up 5 bases and J gave up 4 bases, with 11 bases separating them. The CDR3 loop spans 14 amino acids. This CDR3 is CASSTVGYNEKLFF. CDR3 bases: TGTGCCAGCAGTACCGTAGGGTATAATGAAAAACTGTTTTTT.

This clone was seen just once. The chain is built from TRBV7-8 and TRBJ2-7; 9 bases match TRBD2. The V and J ends lost 6 bases and 0 bases, in that order; junction bases with no gene match: 6. The CDR3 runs 15 residues. Per the germline V gene, CDR1 is SGHVS and CDR2 is FQNEAQ. The DNA for the CDR3 is TGTGCCAGCAGTGCGACTAGCGGATCCTCCTACGAGCAGTACTTC. This translates into CASSATSGSSYEQYF.

The chain couples TRBV6-1 to TRBJ2-7, with D maybe TRBD1 (5 bases). CDR1 and CDR2 from the germline V gene are MNHNS and SASEGT. V gave up 5 bases and J gave up 2 bases, with 16 bases separating them. The CDR3 is made up of 15 amino acids. CDR3 amino acids: CASSSPGQTAYEQYF. The CDR3 bases are TGTGCCAGCAGTTCGCCAGGGCAAACCGCCTACGAGCAGTACTTC.

This chain joins TRBV2 and TRBJ1-3; D call uncertain. The CDR3 covers 16 residues. The germline V gene encodes CDR1 SNHLY and CDR2 FYNNEI. Between the trimmed V and J ends, which lost 2 bases and 0 bases, there was a span of 11 bases. The CDR3 reads CASSEPYGSSGNTIYF. The DNA for the CDR3 is TGTGCCAGCAGTGAACCCTACGGGAGCTCTGGAAACACCATATATTTT. The complete variable domain, with remaining parts taken from reference TRBV2 and TRBJ1-3, reads EPEVTQTPSHQVTQMGQEVILRCVPISNHLYFYWYRQILGQKVEFLVSFYNNEISEKSEIFDDQFSVERPDGSNFTLKIRSTKLEDSAMYFCASSEPYGSSGNTIYFGEGSWLTVV.

This chain connects TRBV10-1 to TRBJ2-7, with 12 bases fitting TRBD1. V gave up 5 bases and J gave up 4 bases; unmatched junction bases: 6. CDR1 is WNHNN and CDR2 is SYGVQD in the germline V gene (reference sequence). This CDR3 has 15 residues. CDR3 loop: CASSPGDRGLYEQYF. Written as DNA, the CDR3 is TGCGCCAGCAGTCCTGGGGACAGGGGGCTTTACGAGCAGTACTTC.

The rearrangement links TRBV6-6 to TRBJ2-5; maybe TRBD1 (5 bases). CDR3 size: 15 residues. The ends were cut back, 0 bases at V and 2 bases at J, with 10 bases in the middle. Germline values: CDR1 MNHNY, CDR2 SVGAGI (reference sequence). The CDR3 DNA is TGTGCCAGCAGTTACTCTCGGCAGGGTCAAGAGACCCAGTACTTC. This sequence encodes CASSYSRQGQETQYF.

V usage is TRBV2 and J usage is TRBJ2-1; 7 bases fit TRBD1. The CDR3 is made up of 14 amino acids. Germline V gives CDR1 SNHLY, CDR2 FYNNEI. The V gene end was trimmed by 2 bases and the J gene end by 6 bases; junction bases not matched to a gene: 4. CDR3 coding DNA: TGTGCCAGCAGTGAACGCCAGGGGGTCAATGAGCAGTTCTTC. Amino acid sequence: CASSERQGVNEQFF.

The chain is built from TRBV5-4 and TRBJ1-6; D is ambiguous. V was cut by 0 bases and J by 7 bases, with 8 bases left in between. CDR1 is SGHNT, CDR2 YYREEE, per germline (reference sequence). This CDR3 comprises 14 residues. CDR3 sequence: CASSLGQFNSPLHF. CDR3 DNA: TGTGCCAGCAGCTTGGGGCAGTTCAATTCACCCCTCCACTTT.